The clone carrying this T cell receptor beta chain was counted only a few times. TCRdb processed the RACE reads anew with MiXCR; each CDR3 protein has one entry. The data contain more than 95,000 distinct CDR3 sequences, around 34% of them singletons. Trimming shortened V by 2 bases and J by 2 bases, and 11 bases separated the two germline ends. This CDR3 spans 15 amino acids. Per the germline V gene, CDR1 is MNHEY and CDR2 is SMNVEV (reference sequence). This sample was included in a study of human T cells and chemical hapten exposure. Time point meaning: patch test 3, about 24 weeks after DPC sensitization. Sample treatment: therapeutic diphenylcyclopropenone sensitization with weekly scalp DPC. Blood draws preceded each patch test application.

The V gene is TRBV27, the J gene TRBJ2-3; TRBD1 might be the D (6 bases). The TCR comes from a man aged 40-49 years with alopecia areata. Some clones in this sample may be carry-over from other donors' samples. Source: whole blood, taken in connection with sensitization to the hapten diphenylcyclopropenone (DPC). CDR3 sequence (DNA): TGTGCCAGCAGTTTACAGGGGCCTGACACAGATACGCAGTATTTT. Translating gives CASSLQGPDTDTQYF.